This TCR beta chain was captured by sequencing in a study of T cell responses to AZD1222 COVID-19 vaccine. Concerning this clone itself: Its target is unknown.

The V and J ends lost 0 bases and 5 bases respectively, with 13 bases between them. The CDR3 has 15 amino acids. Looked up from germline, CDR1 is LNHDA and CDR2 is SQIVND (reference sequence). Findings of the study overall: Repertoire collection took place solely once the T cell response had peaked.

The method was immunoSEQ multiplex PCR; TCRdb's version includes in-frame clones alone and lacks a portion of them. The top ten clones hold roughly 4.2% of a sample with roughly 120,000 clones, roughly 90% of them seen once. The sample was peripheral blood, taken on day 0 of AZD1222 vaccination. The chain uses TRBV19 and TRBJ2-5; D tentatively fits TRBD1 or TRBD2 (5 bases each). This TCR was sampled from an adult in good health. CDR3 protein: CASSIESRGDETQYF. In nucleotides, the CDR3 is TGTGCCAGTAGTATAGAGAGTCGAGGGGACGAGACCCAGTACTTC.